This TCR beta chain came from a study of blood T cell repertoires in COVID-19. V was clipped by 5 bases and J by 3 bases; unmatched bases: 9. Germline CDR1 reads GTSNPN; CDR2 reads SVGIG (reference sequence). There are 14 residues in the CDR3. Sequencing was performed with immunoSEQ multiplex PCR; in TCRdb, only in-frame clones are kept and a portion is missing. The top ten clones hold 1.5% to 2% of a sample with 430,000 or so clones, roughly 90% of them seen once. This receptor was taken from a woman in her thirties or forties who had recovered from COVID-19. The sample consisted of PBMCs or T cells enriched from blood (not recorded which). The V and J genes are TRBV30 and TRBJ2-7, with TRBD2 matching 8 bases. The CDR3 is CAWDGGRSLYEQYF. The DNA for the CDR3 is TGTGCCTGGGATGGCGGGAGGTCCCTCTACGAGCAGTACTTC.